The 18 T cell receptor beta chains below were found in one sample sequenced in a study of T cells in Graves' hyperthyroidism and ophthalmopathy. TCR beta CDR3 regions were amplified from RNA transcripts. The HTBI primer set was used in a first-round RT-PCR of the TCR CDR3. Using its own MiXCR run on the multiplex PCR reads, TCRdb lists one record per CDR3 protein. The sample includes around 660,000 distinct CDR3 sequences, roughly 45% of them seen just once. Sample: peripheral blood or thyroid tissue (not recorded which). These receptors were taken from an adult man with Graves' disease, either hyperthyroidism or ophthalmopathy (not recorded which).

This clonotype was recorded many times. The rearrangement links TRBV10-2 to TRBJ2-5; 11 bases fit TRBD2. The CDR3 runs 16 residues. With V trimmed by 6 bases and J by 5 bases, 11 bases remained unmatched. Germline CDR1 and CDR2: WSHSY and SAAADI. CDR3: CASRGPSGGPGETQYF. CDR3 sequence (DNA): TGCGCCAGCAGGGGGCCTAGCGGGGGGCCCGGGGAGACCCAGTACTTC.

The chain employs TRBV5-1 and TRBJ2-5; possibly TRBD1 for D (6 bases). The V end was cut by 0 bases, the J end by 1 base, with 10 bases between. Per the germline V gene, CDR1 is SGHRS and CDR2 is YFSETQ. The CDR3 spans 15 residues. The CDR3 DNA sequence: TGCGCCAGCAGCTTGGAGGGGGTGATCCAAGAGACCCAGTACTTC. Translated, it gives CASSLEGVIQETQYF.

The rearrangement uses TRBV7-9 and TRBJ1-1; TRBD1 matches at 7 bases. The ends lost 6 bases at V and 4 bases at J; junction bases unmatched: 14. From germline, CDR1 is SEHNR and CDR2 FQNEAQ (reference sequence). This CDR3 is built from 16 residues. The CDR3, as DNA: TGTGCCAGCAGTCCCCGGGACAGAGTGGGGAGCACTGAAGCTTTCTTT. Translating gives CASSPRDRVGSTEAFF.

This clonotype was recorded at least ten times. The chain has TRBV7-9 and TRBJ2-2; no firm D call. The CDR3 covers 15 residues. Germline V gives CDR1 SEHNR, CDR2 FQNEAQ (reference sequence). V was trimmed by 5 bases and J by 4 bases, leaving 14 bases between them. CDR3 DNA sequence: TGTGCCAGCAGCCCTTCGTGGGTTGGCACCGGGGAGCTGTTTTTT. Its protein is CASSPSWVGTGELFF. Based on the CDR3 plus reference TRBV7-9 and TRBJ2-2, the full variable domain is DTGVSQNPRHKITKRGQNVTFRCDPISEHNRLYWYRQTLGQGPEFLTYFQNEAQLEKSRLLSDRFSAERPKGSFSTLEIQRTEQGDSAMYLCASSPSWVGTGELFFGEGSRLTVL.

This clonotype was seen at least ten times. The chain links TRBV15 to TRBJ1-6; D is unclear. The V end was cut by 1 base, the J end by 6 bases, with 4 bases between. This CDR3 comprises 13 residues. Germline assignment: CDR1 LNHNV and CDR2 YYDKDF (reference sequence). CDR3 coding DNA: TGTGCCACCAGCAGAGGGGCTAATTCACCCCTCCACTTT. Its protein is CATSRGANSPLHF.

CDR3 nucleotide sequence: TGTGCCAGCAGTTACTCGGGGGCGGCCCAGCATTTT. Translation gives CASSYSGAAQHF. V and J are TRBV6-5 and TRBJ1-5; tentative D call: TRBD1 (6 bases). Germline V CDR1 and CDR2: MNHEY, SVGAGI. V was clipped by 0 bases and J by 11 bases, with 8 bases between them. This CDR3 has 12 amino acids.

Comment on this clonotype: This may be a read error: a much more frequent sequence differs by one nucleotide. The chain uses TRBV10-3 and TRBJ2-5; D is uncertain. Germline loops: CDR1 ENHRY, CDR2 SYGVKD. The CDR3 sequence is 12 residues long. CDR3 region: CAISGFQETQCF. The CDR3 DNA sequence: TGTGCCATCAGCGGGTTCCAAGAGACCCAGTGCTTC.

This clonotype was seen at least ten times. The chain joins TRBV7-9 to TRBJ1-2; 7 positions agree with TRBD1. The CDR3 sequence is 15 residues long. CDR1 and CDR2 from the germline V gene are SEHNR and FQNEAQ (reference sequence). V was pared by 5 bases and J by 4 bases, with 10 bases of the junction left unmatched. The CDR3, as DNA: TGTGCCAGCAGCCGACTGACAGGGAGTTCCTATGGCTACACCTTC. It encodes CASSRLTGSSYGYTF.

This clonotype has just one count. Sequence at one end of the junction differs from germline and may be a read error. The chain links TRBV10-3 to TRBJ1-5; D uncertain. There are 16 residues in the CDR3. Germline V gene lookup returns CDR1 ENHRY and CDR2 SYGVKD. The CDR3 loop reads CASSYSAGFSNQPQHF. In nucleotides, the CDR3 is TGTGCCAGCAGTTACTCGGCGGGGTTTAGCAATCAGCCCCAGCATTTT.

In its sample, this clonotype was seen a few times. The chain has TRBV2 and TRBJ2-7, with a tentative D call TRBD1 (6 bases). Germline V lookup: CDR1 SNHLY, CDR2 FYNNEI. V was trimmed by 2 bases and J by 7 bases, leaving 15 bases between them. This CDR3 spans 14 amino acids. Written as DNA, the CDR3 is TGTGCCAGCAGTGAAACGTGGGGGCAGCAGGAGCAGTACTTC. It specifies CASSETWGQQEQYF. Filled out from reference TRBV2 and TRBJ2-7, the complete variable domain reads EPEVTQTPSHQVTQMGQEVILRCVPISNHLYFYWYRQILGQKVEFLVSFYNNEISEKSEIFDDQFSVERPDGSNFTLKIRSTKLEDSAMYFCASSETWGQQEQYFGPGTRLTVT.

This clonotype appeared many times. The junction shows a germline mismatch at one end, possibly a read error. The chain employs TRBV15 and TRBJ1-5, with TRBD1 as a possible D gene (6 bases). The CDR3 has 15 residues. Germline CDR1 and CDR2: LNHNV and YYDKDF (reference sequence). CDR3 DNA sequence: TGTGCCACCACCAGAGATTACGACAGGAGTCAGCCCCAGCATTTT. Amino acid sequence: CATTRDYDRSQPQHF. Full variable domain (missing parts from reference TRBV15 and TRBJ1-5): DAMVIQNPRYQVTQFGKPVTLSCSQTLNHNVMYWYQQKSSQAPKLLFHYYDKDFNNEADTPDNFQSRRPNTSFCFLDIRSPGLGDTAMYLCATTRDYDRSQPQHFGDGTRLSIL.

A few counts support this clonotype. The chain recombines TRBV5-6 with TRBJ1-2, with 9 bases fitting TRBD1. Germline CDR1 reads SGHDT; CDR2 reads YYEEEE. CDR3 length equals 14 residues. Trimming removed 0 bases from V and 7 bases from J; junction bases left unmatched: 4. CDR3 bases: TGTGCCAGCAGCTTGGCACAGGGGGCACGTGGCTACACCTTC. Amino acid sequence: CASSLAQGARGYTF.

The sample holds many counts of this clonotype. The J gene is TRBJ1-3, the V gene TRBV9, with a tentative D call TRBD1 (6 bases). CDR3 length: 13 residues. CDR1 SGDLS and CDR2 YYNGEE come from the germline V gene. The V and J ends lost 3 bases and 9 bases respectively, with 13 bases between them. The CDR3 nucleotides read TGTGCCAGCAGCGGAACAGGGCCTGGCACCATATATTTT. Amino acid sequence: CASSGTGPGTIYF.

V usage is TRBV14 and J usage is TRBJ2-7, with 14 nucleotides matching TRBD2. The V gene's germline CDR1 is SGHDN and CDR2 FVKESK. J lost 3 bases, V lost 3 bases, and 7 bases had no gene match. CDR3 length equals 17 residues. CDR3 protein: CASSHDWGLAGDYEQYF. In DNA form, the CDR3 reads TGTGCCAGCAGCCATGACTGGGGACTAGCGGGGGACTACGAGCAGTACTTC.

The chain couples TRBV15 to TRBJ2-5; D unclear. Between the trimmed V and J ends, which lost 3 bases and 7 bases, there was a span of 12 bases. The CDR3 contains 13 residues. Germline CDR1 reads LNHNV; CDR2 reads YYDKDF (reference sequence). The CDR3 DNA follows: TGTGCCACCAGCAGCAGCGCGTATGGGACCCAGTACTTC. This gives the protein CATSSSAYGTQYF.

CDR3 sequence: CAISEARGSSSSPLHF. The CDR3 DNA reads TGTGCCATCAGTGAGGCCAGGGGATCTTCGTCTTCACCCCTCCACTTT. The chain uses TRBV10-3 and TRBJ1-6; TRBD1 is a possible D gene (6 bases). The CDR3 has 16 residues. CDR1 is ENHRY, CDR2 SYGVKD, per germline. The V end was cut by 2 bases, the J end by 9 bases, with 17 bases between.

This clonotype was detected only once. A much larger clone differs from this one at a single base, so this may be a read error. This sequence joins TRBV9 and TRBJ1-1; D call uncertain. CDR3 length: 15 residues. Per germline, CDR1 SGDLS and CDR2 YYNGEE. The CDR3 here is CTSSQERVPSAEAFF. Here the CDR3 DNA reads TGTACCAGCAGCCAAGAACGGGTCCCGAGTGCTGAAGCTTTCTTT.

This sequence joins TRBV12-3 or TRBV12-4 and TRBJ1-1; D remains unclear. The CDR3 length is 12 residues. Deletions cut 6 bases from V and 10 bases from J, with 15 bases between. CDR3 in DNA: TGTGCCAGCAGACCGAGGGCCTTGCCAGCTTTCTTT. Residues: CASRPRALPAFF.